This T cell receptor beta chain was profiled in a study of blood T cell repertoires in COVID-19. The CDR3 consists of 14 residues. V lost 2 bases, J lost 5 bases, and 12 bases lay in between. The germline gives CDR1 GTSNPN, CDR2 SVGIG (reference sequence). Sequencing used immunoSEQ multiplex PCR; TCRdb keeps in-frame clones, though not all of them. In the table there are approximately 180,000 clones, about 86% of which are singletons. This chain links TRBV30 with TRBJ1-4; perhaps TRBD1 as D (5 bases). The receptor's source is a woman in her seventies with COVID-19, enrolled during active disease. The sample consisted of peripheral blood. The CDR3 nucleotides read TGTGCCTGGAGTCCCGGGACTGTGAATGAAAAACTGTTTTTT. Protein: CAWSPGTVNEKLFF.